The 10 T cell receptor beta chains below come from one sample, sequenced in a study of breast tumors, draining lymph nodes, adjacent tissues. TCRdb processed the multiplex PCR reads anew with MiXCR; each CDR3 protein has one entry. This sample has more than 100,000 distinct CDR3 sequences, with around 24% found just once. Axillary draining lymph nodes of breast cancer patients supplied the node samples. Sequenced input: axillary lymph node tissue. The origin of the receptors is a female donor with breast cancer. Some clones in this sample may be carry-over from other donors' samples.

There are many counts of this clonotype. The chain uses TRBV2 and TRBJ2-2; 11 positions match TRBD2. Germline V gene data show CDR1 as SNHLY and CDR2 as FYNNEI. Losses at the gene ends were 7 bases for V and 4 bases for J; bases not matched to a gene: 2. This CDR3 contains 14 residues. This chain's CDR3 is CASTGTSGTGELFF. The CDR3 DNA reads as TGTGCCAGCACCGGGACTAGCGGCACCGGGGAGCTGTTTTTT.

CDR3 protein: CASSRDRNTGELFF. For the CDR3, the DNA is TGTGCCAGCAGCCGAGACAGGAACACCGGGGAGCTGTTTTTT. The genes are TRBV5-4 and TRBJ2-2, with D possibly TRBD1 on 5 matching bases. CDR3 length equals 14 residues. Germline V gives CDR1 SGHNT, CDR2 YYREEE (reference sequence). V shed 4 bases and J shed 1 base, with 8 bases lying between them.

CDR3 sequence: CSVESQSLGFSQEPGTVNTGELFF. The CDR3 coding sequence is TGCAGCGTTGAGAGTCAATCTTTGGGATTTAGTCAAGAACCCGGGACAGTGAACACCGGGGAGCTGTTTTTT. This chain uses TRBV29-1 with TRBJ2-2; the match to TRBD1 covers 7 bases. V lost 3 bases to trimming and J lost 1 base; unmatched junction nucleotides: 32. The CDR3 runs 24 residues. The V gene's germline CDR1 is SQVTM and CDR2 ANQGSEA.

This clonotype has only a few counts. The CDR3 loop reads CASSLFDRNTGELFF. The CDR3 DNA reads TGTGCCAGCAGCTTGTTCGACCGGAACACCGGGGAGCTGTTTTTT. The rearrangement links TRBV5-4 to TRBJ2-2; D remains ambiguous. The germline V gene encodes CDR1 SGHNT and CDR2 YYREEE (reference sequence). Trimming cost V 1 base and J 1 base, with 8 bases left between them. CDR3 length equals 15 residues.

This clonotype has ten or more counts. The chain employs TRBV7-3 and TRBJ2-2; 8 bases are shared with TRBD1. This CDR3 has 15 residues. Looked up from germline, CDR1 is SGHTA and CDR2 is FQGTGA. V gave up 5 bases and J gave up 5 bases; unmatched junction bases: 7. In nucleotides, the CDR3 is TGTGCCAGCAGCAATGGACAGGGACGGACCGGGGAGCTGTTTTTT. Its translation is CASSNGQGRTGELFF.

Ten or more counts support this clonotype. V gene TRBV4-2 combines with J gene TRBJ2-1, with 7 bases identical to TRBD2. The CDR3 sequence is 15 residues long. Trimming took 1 base from V and 1 from J; bases not matched to a gene: 1. The germline V gene encodes CDR1 LGHNA and CDR2 YNFKEQ. CDR3 residues: CASSQAGGSYNEQFF. The CDR3 nucleotides read TGTGCCAGCAGCCAAGCGGGAGGTTCCTACAATGAGCAGTTCTTC.

This clonotype was detected many times. The chain has TRBV19 and TRBJ2-3; 12 bases match TRBD2. Germline lookup yields CDR1 LNHDA and CDR2 SQIVND (reference sequence). The V gene end was trimmed by 2 bases and the J gene end by 3 bases; junction bases not matched to a gene: 3. The CDR3 consists of 16 residues. The CDR3 here is CASSIRLAGATDTQYF. As DNA, the CDR3 is TGTGCCAGTAGTATAAGACTAGCGGGAGCTACAGATACGCAGTATTTT.

This clonotype was found many times. The chain carries TRBV10-3 and TRBJ2-3, with 7 bases identical to TRBD1. Trimming removed 10 bases from V and 0 bases from J; junction bases left unmatched: 10. Germline V gene data show CDR1 as ENHRY and CDR2 as SYGVKD. This CDR3 is 15 amino acids long. The CDR3 here is CATAKTGASTDTQYF. In DNA form, the CDR3 reads TGTGCCACAGCCAAAACAGGGGCTAGCACAGATACGCAGTATTTT.

In this sample, this clonotype turned up many times. The chain has TRBV20-1 and TRBJ1-5; a possible D gene is TRBD1 (5 bases). The CDR3 extends over 10 amino acids. Between the trimmed V and J ends, which lost 5 bases and 6 bases, there was a span of 5 bases. CDR1 and CDR2 from the germline V gene are DFQATT and SNEGSKA (reference sequence). The CDR3 DNA reads TGCAGTGCTGGGGGTCAGCCCCAGCATTTT. Its protein is CSAGGQPQHF.

As for this clonotype: Since a much larger clone is just one base distant, this may be a read error. The V and J genes are TRBV11-2 and TRBJ2-1; D is undetermined. The CDR3 length is 14 residues. V lost 0 bases and J lost 7, with 10 bases in between. Germline-derived CDR1 and CDR2 are SGHAT and FQNNGV. The CDR3: CASSLERLGNEQFF. Written as DNA, the CDR3 is TGTGCCAGCAGCTTAGAGCGGTTGGGTAATGAGCAGTTCTTC.